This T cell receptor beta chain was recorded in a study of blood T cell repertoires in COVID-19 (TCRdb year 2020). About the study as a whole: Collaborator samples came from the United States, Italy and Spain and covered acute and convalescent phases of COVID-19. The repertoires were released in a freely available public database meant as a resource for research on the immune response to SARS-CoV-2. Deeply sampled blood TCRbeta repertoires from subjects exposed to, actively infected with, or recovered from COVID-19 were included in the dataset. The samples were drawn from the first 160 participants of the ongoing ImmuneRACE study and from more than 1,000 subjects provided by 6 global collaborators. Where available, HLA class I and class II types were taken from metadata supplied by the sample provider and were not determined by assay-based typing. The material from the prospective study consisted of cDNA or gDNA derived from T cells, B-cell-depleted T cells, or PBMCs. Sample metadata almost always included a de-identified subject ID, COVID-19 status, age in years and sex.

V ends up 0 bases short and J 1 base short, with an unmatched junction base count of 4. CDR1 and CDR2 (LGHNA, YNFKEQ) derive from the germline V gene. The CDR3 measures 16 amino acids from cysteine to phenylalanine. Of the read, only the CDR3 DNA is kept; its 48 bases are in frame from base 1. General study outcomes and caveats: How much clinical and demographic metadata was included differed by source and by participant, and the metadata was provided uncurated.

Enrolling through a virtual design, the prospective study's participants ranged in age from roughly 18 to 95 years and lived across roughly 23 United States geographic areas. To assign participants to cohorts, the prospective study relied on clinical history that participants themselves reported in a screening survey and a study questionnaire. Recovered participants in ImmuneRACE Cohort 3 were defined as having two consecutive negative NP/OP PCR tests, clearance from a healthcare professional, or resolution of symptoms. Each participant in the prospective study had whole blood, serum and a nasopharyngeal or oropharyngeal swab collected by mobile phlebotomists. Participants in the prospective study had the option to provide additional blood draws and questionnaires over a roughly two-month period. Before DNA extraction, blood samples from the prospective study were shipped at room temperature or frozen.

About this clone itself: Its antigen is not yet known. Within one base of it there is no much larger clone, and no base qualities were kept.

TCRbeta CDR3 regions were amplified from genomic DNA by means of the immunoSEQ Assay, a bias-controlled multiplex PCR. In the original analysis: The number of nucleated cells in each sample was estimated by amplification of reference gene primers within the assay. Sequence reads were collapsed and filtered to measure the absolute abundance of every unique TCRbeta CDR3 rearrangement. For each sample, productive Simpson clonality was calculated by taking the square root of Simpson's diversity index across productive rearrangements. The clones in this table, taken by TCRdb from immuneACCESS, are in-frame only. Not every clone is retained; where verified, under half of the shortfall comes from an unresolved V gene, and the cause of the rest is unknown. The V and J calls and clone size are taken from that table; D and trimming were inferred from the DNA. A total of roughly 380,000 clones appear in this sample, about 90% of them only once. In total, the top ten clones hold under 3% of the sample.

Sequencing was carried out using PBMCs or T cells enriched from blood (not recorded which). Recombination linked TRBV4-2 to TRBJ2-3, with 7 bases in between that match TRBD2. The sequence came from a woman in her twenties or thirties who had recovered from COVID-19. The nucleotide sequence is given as TGTGCCAGCAGCCAAGAAACCCGGGGGGGCACAGATACGCAGTATTTT. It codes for CASSQETRGGTDTQYF.